One and the same sample provided the 28 T cell receptor beta chains below, sequenced in a study of cytomegalovirus exposure and HLA in healthy donors. TCRdb's copy holds only in-frame clones and misses some; the assay was immunoSEQ multiplex PCR. This table holds 97,000 or so clones, roughly 89% found once. The sample comprised PBMCs. The receptors were gathered from a young woman in good health and CMV-seronegative.

The V and J genes are TRBV11-3 and TRBJ2-1, with 8 bases fitting TRBD1. The trim removed 5 bases at V and 8 bases at J, leaving 14 bases unmatched. Germline loops: CDR1 SGHNT, CDR2 YENEEA. The CDR3 runs 16 residues. Here the CDR3 reads CASSPRGRGLFHEQFF. DNA of the CDR3: TGTGCCAGCAGCCCCCGAGGCAGGGGGCTGTTCCATGAGCAGTTCTTC.

The chain carries TRBV7-9 and TRBJ2-1, with D tentatively TRBD2 (5 bases). V lost 7 bases to trimming and J lost 4 bases, with 11 bases between them. Per germline, CDR1 SEHNR and CDR2 FQNEAQ (reference sequence). The length of the CDR3 is 13 residues. In DNA form, the CDR3 reads TGTGCCAGCATTGAACTAGAGTACAATGAGCAGTTCTTC. Translating gives CASIELEYNEQFF.

This chain connects TRBV9 to TRBJ1-3; D is possibly TRBD1 (6 bases). The CDR3 totals 15 residues. With 4 bases removed from V and 2 bases from J, the gap between germline ends came to 13 bases. Germline V gene sequence: CDR1 SGDLS, CDR2 YYNGEE. Written as DNA, the CDR3 is TGTGCCAGCAGCCCCCACAACAGGGCTGGAAACACCATATATTTT. As protein: CASSPHNRAGNTIYF.

The gene calls are TRBV2 and TRBJ1-1, with D possibly TRBD1 on 6 matching bases. V lost 6 bases and J lost 10, with 18 bases in between. The CDR3 spans 13 residues. Germline V lookup: CDR1 SNHLY, CDR2 FYNNEI. CDR3 bases: TGTGCCAGCAGCCTGGGAGGGGGATCAGGAGCTTTCTTT. Translating gives CASSLGGGSGAFF.

The chain uses TRBV11-3 and TRBJ2-2; 7 bases match TRBD2. CDR3 length: 18 residues. The junction had 13 bases not matched to a gene; V was cut back by 3 bases and J by 3 bases. CDR1 SGHNT and CDR2 YENEEA come from the germline V gene. The CDR3 spells CASSLTGMTSRDTGELFF. The CDR3 DNA sequence: TGTGCCAGCAGCTTGACCGGCATGACTAGCCGGGACACCGGGGAGCTGTTTTTT.

The rearrangement links TRBV5-1 to TRBJ2-3; 8 nucleotides align to TRBD2. Unmatched junction bases numbered 1, after V lost 3 bases and J lost 4 bases. In germline, CDR1 is SGHRS, CDR2 YFSETQ. The CDR3 covers 13 residues. The CDR3 nucleotides are TGCGCCAGCAGCTCGGGAGGGCCAGATACGCAGTATTTT. Protein sequence: CASSSGGPDTQYF. The whole variable domain, remainder taken from reference TRBV5-1 and TRBJ2-3, is KAGVTQTPRYLIKTRGQQVTLSCSPISGHRSVSWYQQTPGQGLQFLFEYFSETQRNKGNFPGRFSGRQFSNSRSEMNVSTLELGDSALYLCASSSGGPDTQYFGPGTRLTVL.

The rearrangement joins TRBV29-1 to TRBJ2-7, with a tentative D call TRBD1 (5 bases). This CDR3 has 15 amino acids. In germline, CDR1 is SQVTM, CDR2 ANQGSEA. V was pared by 4 bases and J by 3 bases, with 19 bases between. As DNA, the CDR3 is TGCAGCGTTGCGGACCAATATGCAGGGCACTACGAGCAGTACTTC. This sequence encodes CSVADQYAGHYEQYF.

The V gene is TRBV5-1, the J gene TRBJ1-1, with D possibly being TRBD1 (5 bases). This CDR3 contains 14 residues. Germline values: CDR1 SGHRS, CDR2 YFSETQ. V was cut by 6 bases and J by 0 bases, with 12 bases left in between. The CDR3 spells CASKGAGVNTEAFF. The CDR3 nucleotides are TGCGCCAGCAAGGGTGCGGGGGTGAACACTGAAGCTTTCTTT.

As for this clone: This same CDR3 is encoded by further DNA sequences in the sample. The CDR3 spells CASSSQGRQPQHF. The CDR3 DNA sequence: TGTGCCAGCAGTTCCCAGGGCAGGCAGCCCCAGCATTTT. This chain uses TRBV27 with TRBJ1-5; a possible D gene is TRBD1 (5 bases). Trimming pared 4 bases from V and 7 bases from J, leaving 11 bases between. In germline, CDR1 is MNHEY, CDR2 SMNVEV (reference sequence). The CDR3 sequence is 13 residues long.

The rearrangement links TRBV2 to TRBJ2-1; no clear D. The CDR3 totals 13 residues. The germline CDR1 and CDR2 sequences are SNHLY and FYNNEI. Trimming took off 7 bases at V and 8 bases at J, with 15 bases between the two ends. The DNA for the CDR3 is TGTGCCAGCATGGCTCTTATACGGGATGAGCAGTTCTTC. Translation gives CASMALIRDEQFF.

This chain links TRBV7-2 with TRBJ2-1; D may be TRBD1 (6 bases). V was trimmed by 5 bases and J by 0 bases, leaving 14 bases between them. CDR1 is SGHTA, CDR2 FQGNSA, per germline. This CDR3 is 16 amino acids long. The CDR3 spells CASSPRQASSYNEQFF. The CDR3, as DNA: TGTGCCAGCAGCCCCCGACAGGCGAGCTCCTACAATGAGCAGTTCTTC.

The V call is TRBV5-7, the J call TRBJ1-3, with TRBD1 matching over 9 bases. TRBV5-7 is recorded as an ORF, its role being uncertain. The CDR3 sequence is 18 residues long. With 4 bases clipped from V and 0 bases from J, the junction kept 11 bases outside the gene matches. The DNA for the CDR3 is TGTGCCAGCAGCGTCAGTCCCGGGACAGGGTTCTCTGGAAACACCATATATTTT. It encodes CASSVSPGTGFSGNTIYF.

In DNA, the CDR3 is TGTGCCAGCAGGACCGGAGGGGAATTAAACTATGGCTACACCTTC. It translates to CASRTGGELNYGYTF. The genes are TRBV27 and TRBJ1-2; D may be TRBD1 (5 bases). Deletions cut 6 bases from V and 2 bases from J, with 16 bases between. The germline V gene encodes CDR1 MNHEY and CDR2 SMNVEV (reference sequence). This CDR3 is built from 15 residues.

The chain uses TRBV19 and TRBJ1-1; D is perhaps TRBD1 (5 bases). V lost 5 bases and J lost 2, with 12 bases in between. The germline CDR1 and CDR2 sequences are LNHDA and SQIVND (reference sequence). This CDR3 contains 14 residues. In DNA form, the CDR3 reads TGTGCCAGTAGTGTCGCCCGGACAAACACTGAAGCTTTCTTT. Translated: CASSVARTNTEAFF. The entire variable domain, with the rest obtained from reference TRBV19 and TRBJ1-1, is as follows: DGGITQSPKYLFRKEGQNVTLSCEQNLNHDAMYWYRQDPGQGLRLIYYSQIVNDFQKGDIAEGYSVSREKKESFPLTVTSAQKNPTAFYLCASSVARTNTEAFFGQGTRLTVV.

This clone came up once. The rearrangement links TRBV9 to TRBJ1-3; maybe TRBD1 (6 bases). The CDR3 is made up of 15 amino acids. CDR1 SGDLS and CDR2 YYNGEE come from the germline V gene. Deletions cut 2 bases from V and 3 bases from J, with 12 bases between. In DNA form, the CDR3 reads TGTGCCAGCAGCGTCAGGGGTGGGGATGGAAACACCATATATTTT. The encoded protein is CASSVRGGDGNTIYF.

The V call is TRBV5-6, the J call TRBJ2-5, with D possibly matching TRBD1 (6 bases). There are 16 residues in the CDR3. The V gene's germline CDR1 is SGHDT and CDR2 YYEEEE. Trimming removed 2 bases at V and 1 base at J, with 15 bases between. The CDR3 protein is CASSFPPSDSQETQYF. In DNA, the CDR3 is TGTGCCAGCAGCTTTCCCCCCTCGGACAGCCAAGAGACCCAGTACTTC.

The chain is built from TRBV5-1 and TRBJ2-3, with a tentative D call TRBD1 (5 bases). Germline assignment: CDR1 SGHRS and CDR2 YFSETQ. The length of the CDR3 is 17 residues. Trimming took 0 bases from V and 0 from J, leaving 14 bases between them. CDR3 in DNA: TGCGCCAGCAGCTTGGGGGGCAGGCCAACTAGCACAGATACGCAGTATTTT. It is translated as CASSLGGRPTSTDTQYF.

This sequence joins TRBV14 and TRBJ2-3; perhaps TRBD2 as D (5 bases). The CDR3 is 15 amino acids. Germline-derived CDR1 and CDR2 are SGHDN and FVKESK. V lost 1 base and J 8 bases, leaving 16 bases between the germline ends. The CDR3 spells CASSQASGLRGTQYF. Here the CDR3 DNA reads TGTGCCAGCAGCCAAGCCTCCGGACTCCGCGGTACGCAGTATTTT.

The rearrangement joins TRBV7-8 to TRBJ2-5, with TRBD1 identical over 7 bases. This CDR3 is built from 16 residues. V dropped 1 base and J dropped 4; count of bases not matched to a gene: 9. From germline, CDR1 is SGHVS and CDR2 FQNEAQ. CDR3 nucleotide sequence: TGTGCCAGCAGCTTAGTGTTTAAAAGGGGGCCAGAGACCCAGTACTTC. Translation: CASSLVFKRGPETQYF.

CDR3 sequence reads: CASSPSGRQSSYNEQFF. The CDR3 DNA reads as TGTGCCAGCAGCCCTAGCGGGAGACAGAGCTCCTACAATGAGCAGTTCTTC. This chain uses TRBV7-3 with TRBJ2-1, with 10 bases aligning to TRBD2. V was clipped by 5 bases and J by 0 bases; unmatched bases: 7. This CDR3 is 17 amino acids long. Per germline, CDR1 SGHTA and CDR2 FQGTGA.

The chain couples TRBV9 to TRBJ2-7, with D possibly being TRBD1 (5 bases). The CDR3 totals 14 residues. The V end was cut by 3 bases, the J end by 3 bases, with 13 bases between. The germline V gene has CDR1 SGDLS and CDR2 YYNGEE. The CDR3 sequence: CASSETDKYYEQYF. The CDR3 DNA reads as TGTGCCAGCAGCGAGACGGACAAGTACTACGAGCAGTACTTC.

This chain uses TRBV5-5 with TRBJ2-1; TRBD1 agrees at 7 bases. The CDR3 totals 16 residues. CDR1 is SGHKS and CDR2 is YYEKEE in the germline V gene (reference sequence). Unmatched junction bases numbered 14, after V lost 5 bases and J lost 6 bases. CDR3 bases: TGTGCCAGCAGTCAAGTTACCGGGACAGCGATCAATGAGCAGTTCTTC. This codes for CASSQVTGTAINEQFF.

The chain links TRBV12-5 to TRBJ2-3; D may be TRBD2 (7 bases). Germline CDR1 and CDR2: LGHNT and FRNRAP. V gave up 5 bases and J gave up 4 bases, with 16 bases separating them. The CDR3 length is 15 residues. The CDR3 nucleotides read TGTGCTAGTGGTCTCGGACTAGAGGGGGCAGATACGCAGTATTTT. This sequence encodes CASGLGLEGADTQYF.

The rearrangement uses TRBV5-4 and TRBJ1-3, with D possibly TRBD1 on 5 matching bases. The length of the CDR3 is 16 residues. Looked up from germline, CDR1 is SGHNT and CDR2 is YYREEE (reference sequence). Trimming shortened V by 1 base and J by 0 bases, and 11 bases separated the two germline ends. In nucleotides, the CDR3 is TGTGCCAGCAGCTTGAAGGGGCCAGTCTCTGGAAACACCATATATTTT. Translating gives CASSLKGPVSGNTIYF.

V and J are TRBV18 and TRBJ1-1; no definite D call. With 0 bases removed from V and 1 base from J, the gap between germline ends came to 12 bases. The length of the CDR3 is 16 residues. CDR1 and CDR2 from the germline V gene are KGHSH and LQKENI. As DNA, the CDR3 is TGTGCCAGCTCACCACCGTTCTTGTCAGGGAACACTGAAGCTTTCTTT. Translated: CASSPPFLSGNTEAFF.

The J gene is TRBJ1-1, the V gene TRBV5-4, with a possible D match to TRBD1 (5 bases). Trimming shortened V by 7 bases and J by 7 bases, and 23 bases separated the two germline ends. Germline CDR1 is SGHNT and CDR2 is YYREEE (reference sequence). CDR3 length: 15 amino acids. CDR3: CASRNNRLRGSEAFF. DNA for the CDR3: TGTGCCAGCCGGAATAACAGGCTAAGGGGAAGTGAAGCTTTCTTT.

The chain combines TRBV2 with TRBJ1-5; D gene ambiguous. This CDR3 has 14 residues. The V end lost 4 bases, the J end lost 5 bases, and 12 bases lay between the germline ends. The germline V gene has CDR1 SNHLY and CDR2 FYNNEI. CDR3 region: CASSGLFLDQPQHF. The CDR3 DNA reads as TGTGCCAGCAGTGGACTCTTCTTGGATCAGCCCCAGCATTTT.

The V gene is TRBV27, the J gene TRBJ2-1, with 7 bases fitting TRBD1. Germline values: CDR1 MNHEY, CDR2 SMNVEV (reference sequence). V was pared by 6 bases and J by 2 bases, with 4 bases of the junction left unmatched. The CDR3 sequence is 14 residues long. Here the CDR3 DNA reads TGTGCCAGCAGCCTGACAGGGACCTACAATGAGCAGTTCTTC. Protein: CASSLTGTYNEQFF.